Presented here are 6 T cell receptor beta chains from one specimen sequenced in a study of blood T cell repertoires in COVID-19. Sequencing was performed with immunoSEQ multiplex PCR; in TCRdb, only in-frame clones are kept and a portion is missing. The table has roughly 20,000 clones, just over 90% seen once. Sequencing input: peripheral blood. Receptors were obtained from a human donor in a cohort sampled during active COVID-19.

The V call is TRBV5-4, the J call TRBJ2-2; TRBD2 matches 7 bases. J was trimmed by 0 bases and V by 4 bases; bases with no gene match: 6. Per germline, CDR1 SGHNT and CDR2 YYREEE (reference sequence). The length of the CDR3 is 16 residues. The CDR3 DNA reads as TGTGCCAGCAGCAACCCTAGCGGCCCGAACACCGGGGAGCTGTTTTTT. Encoded protein: CASSNPSGPNTGELFF.

This chain connects TRBV25-1 to TRBJ2-1; 12 positions match TRBD2. The V gene's germline CDR1 is MGHDK and CDR2 SYGVNS. J was trimmed by 7 bases and V by 4 bases; bases with no gene match: 11. The CDR3 is 17 residues long. CDR3 in DNA: TGTGCCAGCAGTGGTTATATTCTAGCGGGGGGGCGAAATGAGCAGTTCTTC. Protein: CASSGYILAGGRNEQFF.

The rearrangement uses TRBV9 and TRBJ2-2; TRBD2 aligns across 12 bases. The CDR3 is made up of 15 amino acids. Germline CDR1 and CDR2: SGDLS and YYNGEE. The trim removed 4 bases at V and 6 bases at J, leaving 4 bases unmatched. The CDR3 is CASSMRTSGAGELFF. The CDR3 region has the DNA TGTGCCAGCAGCATGCGGACTAGCGGGGCCGGGGAGCTGTTTTTT.

The chain uses TRBV28 and TRBJ2-7; 7 bases are a match to TRBD1. The CDR3 sequence is 11 residues long. With V trimmed by 8 bases and J by 3 bases, 1 base remained unmatched. Germline lookup yields CDR1 MDHEN and CDR2 SYDVKM. This CDR3 is CASGQDYEQYF. The DNA of the CDR3 is TGTGCCAGCGGACAGGACTACGAGCAGTACTTC.

In this sample, this clone turned up once. The CDR3 bases are TGTGCCAGCAGTGAGGTGTTAGGGGGGCCCCAGCATTTT. Protein: CASSEVLGGPQHF. The chain carries TRBV2 and TRBJ1-5, with a weak D call TRBD1 (6 bases). The CDR3 extends over 13 amino acids. Germline lookup yields CDR1 SNHLY and CDR2 FYNNEI. V was trimmed by 3 bases and J by 9 bases, leaving 12 bases between them.

The rearrangement links TRBV6-5 to TRBJ2-1, with 8 bases matching TRBD1. Losses at the gene ends were 7 bases for V and 5 bases for J; bases not matched to a gene: 7. The CDR3 totals 14 residues. Germline assignment: CDR1 MNHEY and CDR2 SVGAGI. The DNA for the CDR3 is TGTGCCAGCACGGACAGGGCCTTAAACAATGAGCAGTTCTTC. It translates to CASTDRALNNEQFF.